This T cell receptor beta chain was profiled in a study of CD8 T cells in ankylosing spondylitis. Study-wide points: It was reported that disease-linked clones were significantly enriched in matched ankylosing spondylitis synovial fluid. Blood of patients with ankylosing spondylitis appeared to be characterized by a TCR beta motif of several highly homologous variants. With a CD8+ phenotype, disease-linked clones were relatively rare in peripheral blood.

Preparation of TCR beta libraries was done by quantitative 5'-RACE with molecular barcodes. Using its own MiXCR run on the 5' RACE reads, TCRdb lists one record per CDR3 protein. The table has more than 600,000 distinct CDR3 sequences, 15% to 20% seen once. The sample holds a few counts of this clonotype. Its antigen remains unidentified. V was pared by 3 bases and J by 4 bases, with 6 bases of the junction left unmatched. Looked up from germline, CDR1 is KGHSH and CDR2 is LQKENI. The CDR3 extends over 14 amino acids. This chain links TRBV18 with TRBJ2-7, with TRBD1 matching 7 bases. Sequenced material: blood, either unsorted or a sorted T cell fraction (not recorded which). The origin of this receptor is a male donor with ankylosing spondylitis. The DNA of the CDR3 is TGTGCCAGCTCACCTCGGGACAGCCAGTACGAGCAGTACTTC. It translates to CASSPRDSQYEQYF. The full variable domain, in which reference TRBV18 and TRBJ2-7 provide the parts outside the CDR3, is NAGVMQNPRHLVRRRGQEARLRCSPMKGHSHVYWYRQLPEEGLKFMVYLQKENIIDESGMPKERFSAEFPKEGPSILRIQQVVRGDSAAYFCASSPRDSQYEQYFGPGTRLTVT.